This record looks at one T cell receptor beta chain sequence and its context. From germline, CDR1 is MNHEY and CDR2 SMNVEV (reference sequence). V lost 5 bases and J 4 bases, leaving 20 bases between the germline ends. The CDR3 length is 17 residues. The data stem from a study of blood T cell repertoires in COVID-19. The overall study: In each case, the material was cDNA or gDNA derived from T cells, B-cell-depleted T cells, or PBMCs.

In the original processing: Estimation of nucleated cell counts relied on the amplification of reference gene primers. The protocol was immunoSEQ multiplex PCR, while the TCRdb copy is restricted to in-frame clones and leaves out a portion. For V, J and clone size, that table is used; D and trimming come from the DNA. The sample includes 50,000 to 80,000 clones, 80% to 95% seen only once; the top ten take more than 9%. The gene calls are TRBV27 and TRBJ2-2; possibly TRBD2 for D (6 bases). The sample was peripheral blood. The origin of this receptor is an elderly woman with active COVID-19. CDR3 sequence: CASSPTPRGRVTGELFF. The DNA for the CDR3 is TGTGCCAGCAGTCCAACCCCGCGGGGCAGGGTCACCGGGGAGCTGTTTTTT.